This entry lists 30 T cell receptor beta chains sequenced from one sample in a study of cytomegalovirus exposure and HLA in healthy donors. Primers: 60 Vbeta forward and 13 Jbeta reverse. Data came from immunoSEQ multiplex PCR; TCRdb stores just in-frame clones and leaves some out. The sample carries approximately 170,000 clones, roughly 80% recorded once. The source material was PBMCs. The receptors originated from a human donor in good health.

V usage is TRBV14 and J usage is TRBJ1-3; 7 positions agree with TRBD1. Germline V gene sequence: CDR1 SGHDN, CDR2 FVKESK. Trimming took 2 bases from V and 4 from J; bases not matched to a gene: 5. This CDR3 has 15 residues. The CDR3 DNA follows: TGTGCCAGCAGCCAACTTGGGGACAGCGGAAACACCATATATTTT. As protein: CASSQLGDSGNTIYF.

This clone was seen a handful of times. The chain joins TRBV7-8 to TRBJ2-1; D may be TRBD2 (6 bases). The CDR3 totals 14 residues. V was shortened by 5 bases and J by 8 bases, with 16 bases between the two germline ends. CDR1 and CDR2 (germline): SGHVS, FQNEAQ. Here the CDR3 reads CASSPGLYDDEQFF. Here the CDR3 DNA reads TGTGCCAGCAGCCCGGGACTCTACGACGATGAGCAGTTCTTC.

CDR3 sequence reads: CASSSGQSDTDTQYF. The CDR3 nucleotides read TGCGCCAGCAGCTCGGGACAGTCGGACACAGATACGCAGTATTTT. V is TRBV5-1 and J is TRBJ2-3, with 7 bases matching TRBD1. Trimming cost V 3 bases and J 2 bases; bases outside gene matches: 6. The CDR3 contains 15 residues. Germline values: CDR1 SGHRS, CDR2 YFSETQ.

This sequence joins TRBV5-4 and TRBJ1-4; TRBD1 matches at 10 bases. V was clipped by 1 base and J by 7 bases; unmatched bases: 4. Germline V gene data show CDR1 as SGHNT and CDR2 as YYREEE (reference sequence). CDR3 length: 15 residues. The CDR3 spells CASSLRDRGLEKLFF. CDR3 DNA sequence: TGTGCCAGCAGCTTGAGGGACAGGGGACTTGAAAAACTGTTTTTT.

This chain joins TRBV5-4 and TRBJ2-6; D might be TRBD2 (5 bases). Looked up from germline, CDR1 is SGHNT and CDR2 is YYREEE (reference sequence). The CDR3 extends over 15 amino acids. Trimming took off 6 bases at V and 2 bases at J, with 12 bases between the two ends. Here the CDR3 reads CASNEDFPGANVLTF. The DNA for the CDR3 is TGTGCCAGCAATGAGGACTTTCCTGGGGCCAACGTCCTGACTTTC.

This chain uses TRBV18 with TRBJ1-1; no clear D. The CDR3 has 14 amino acids. Germline V gene data show CDR1 as KGHSH and CDR2 as LQKENI. Trimming stripped 3 bases from V and 5 bases from J, with 13 bases between. The CDR3 nucleotides are TGTGCCAGCTCACCCGTGGAGCGAGGGACTGAAGCTTTCTTT. Protein product: CASSPVERGTEAFF.

V usage is TRBV6-6 and J usage is TRBJ1-1; 7 bases map to TRBD1. The CDR3 is made up of 15 amino acids. CDR1 and CDR2 (germline): MNHNY, SVGAGI (reference sequence). V gave up 4 bases and J gave up 0 bases; unmatched junction bases: 5. CDR3 loop: CASSSGTDMNTEAFF. In DNA, the CDR3 is TGTGCCAGCAGTTCCGGGACAGACATGAACACTGAAGCTTTCTTT.

The rearrangement joins TRBV5-1 to TRBJ2-3; a weak D match, TRBD1 (6 bases). The CDR3 has 14 residues. Germline V gives CDR1 SGHRS, CDR2 YFSETQ. V lost 4 bases and J 0 bases, leaving 9 bases between the germline ends. Here the CDR3 reads CASSPGHSTDTQYF. DNA of the CDR3: TGCGCCAGCAGCCCGGGACATAGCACAGATACGCAGTATTTT.

The chain couples TRBV2 to TRBJ1-4; D possibly corresponds to TRBD1 (6 bases). Trimming took off 6 bases at V and 6 bases at J, with 14 bases between the two ends. The germline V gene has CDR1 SNHLY and CDR2 FYNNEI. The CDR3 consists of 14 residues. As DNA, the CDR3 is TGTGCCAGCAGGGTTGGCAGGGGTGATGAAAAACTGTTTTTT. This sequence encodes CASRVGRGDEKLFF.

This rearrangement joins TRBV19 to TRBJ1-2; 7 nucleotides agree with TRBD1. CDR3 length equals 13 residues. Germline trimming cut 1 base from V and 5 bases from J; bases unmatched to any gene: 1. Germline V gene data show CDR1 as LNHDA and CDR2 as SQIVND (reference sequence). DNA of the CDR3: TGTGCCAGTAGTATAGTACAGGGGTATGGCTACACCTTC. Translating it yields CASSIVQGYGYTF.

This clone was counted a single time. The chain has TRBV28 and TRBJ1-1; TRBD1 aligns across 9 bases. Unmatched junction bases numbered 16, after V lost 4 bases and J lost 1 base. Germline V gene data show CDR1 as MDHEN and CDR2 as SYDVKM. This CDR3 is built from 19 residues. The CDR3 reads CASSYLLPGQGWENTEAFF. The CDR3 DNA sequence: TGTGCCAGCAGTTATCTACTACCGGGACAGGGATGGGAGAACACTGAAGCTTTCTTT.

This chain joins TRBV27 and TRBJ2-2, with a weak D call TRBD2 (6 bases). V lost 1 base to trimming and J lost 0 bases, with 9 bases between them. This CDR3 has 16 amino acids. In germline, CDR1 is MNHEY, CDR2 SMNVEV (reference sequence). The CDR3 sequence is CASSLYGGTNTGELFF. The CDR3 coding sequence is TGTGCCAGCAGTTTATACGGGGGAACGAACACCGGGGAGCTGTTTTTT.

The genes are TRBV27 and TRBJ1-5; D unclear. The CDR3 runs to 12 residues. With 4 bases removed from V and 6 bases from J, the gap between germline ends came to 7 bases. Germline lookup yields CDR1 MNHEY and CDR2 SMNVEV (reference sequence). CDR3: CASSYPGQPQHF. The CDR3 DNA is TGTGCCAGCAGTTATCCGGGTCAGCCCCAGCATTTT.

The V gene is TRBV2, the J gene TRBJ1-4; 11 bases agree with TRBD1. Trimming cost V 1 base and J 7 bases; bases outside gene matches: 2. The germline V gene encodes CDR1 SNHLY and CDR2 FYNNEI. The length of the CDR3 is 15 residues. The CDR3 nucleotides read TGTGCCAGCAGTGAAGGGACAGGGGGCGGTGAAAAACTGTTTTTT. It is translated as CASSEGTGGGEKLFF.

Within the sample, this clone is medium-sized. The chain employs TRBV29-1 and TRBJ1-5; D gene ambiguous. This CDR3 region has 13 residues. V lost 3 bases, J lost 7 bases, and 13 bases lay in between. CDR1 is SQVTM, CDR2 ANQGSEA, per germline. Written as DNA, the CDR3 is TGCAGCGTTGAGTCCGCATCCGGGCAGCCCCAGCATTTT. Translated: CSVESASGQPQHF. The whole variable domain, remainder taken from reference TRBV29-1 and TRBJ1-5, is SAVISQKPSRDICQRGTSLTIQCQVDSQVTMMFWYRQQPGQSLTLIATANQGSEATYESGFVIDKFPISRPNLTFSTLTVSNMSPEDSSIYLCSVESASGQPQHFGDGTRLSIL.

The gene calls are TRBV7-2 and TRBJ2-7; TRBD2 matches at 9 bases. Germline loops: CDR1 SGHTA, CDR2 FQGNSA. The CDR3 covers 15 residues. J was trimmed by 3 bases and V by 2 bases; bases with no gene match: 5. CDR3 sequence reads: CASSLLPSGDYEQYF. DNA for the CDR3: TGTGCCAGCAGCTTACTGCCTAGCGGGGACTACGAGCAGTACTTC.

The chain carries TRBV10-3 and TRBJ2-5; D is uncertain. Germline loops: CDR1 ENHRY, CDR2 SYGVKD. Trimming took 2 bases from V and 1 from J, leaving 11 bases between them. This CDR3 has 15 residues. The CDR3 bases are TGTGCCATCAGTGAGAACCCGAGCCCCCAAGAGACCCAGTACTTC. Translated, it gives CAISENPSPQETQYF.

The CDR3 nucleotides are TGTGCCAGCAGCCCCCGGACAGGAGGGGTGTCCGGGGAGCTGTTTTTT. It is translated as CASSPRTGGVSGELFF. The chain has TRBV7-2 and TRBJ2-2, with D possibly TRBD1 on 7 matching bases. The CDR3 loop spans 16 amino acids. Between the trimmed V and J ends, which lost 5 bases and 6 bases, there was a span of 19 bases. CDR1 and CDR2 (germline): SGHTA, FQGNSA.

This clone has just one count. V is TRBV5-1 and J is TRBJ2-1, with 7 bases matching TRBD2. Losses at the gene ends were 3 bases for V and 0 bases for J; bases not matched to a gene: 6. Looked up from germline, CDR1 is SGHRS and CDR2 is YFSETQ. This CDR3 has 16 amino acids. CDR3 sequence: CASSYGGSSSYNEQFF. The CDR3 region has the DNA TGCGCCAGCAGCTACGGGGGGTCGAGCTCCTACAATGAGCAGTTCTTC. The full variable domain, completed using reference TRBV5-1 and TRBJ2-1, is KAGVTQTPRYLIKTRGQQVTLSCSPISGHRSVSWYQQTPGQGLQFLFEYFSETQRNKGNFPGRFSGRQFSNSRSEMNVSTLELGDSALYLCASSYGGSSSYNEQFFGPGTRLTVL.

The chain carries TRBV6-1 and TRBJ2-7, with D possibly TRBD1 on 6 matching bases. In germline, CDR1 is MNHNS, CDR2 SASEGT. CDR3 length: 14 residues. V shed 1 base and J shed 7 bases, with 14 bases lying between them. This chain's CDR3 is CASSEDRAVGEQYF. In DNA form, the CDR3 reads TGTGCCAGCAGTGAAGACAGGGCGGTGGGGGAGCAGTACTTC.

This chain links TRBV12-5 with TRBJ2-7; maybe TRBD2 (6 bases). Deletions cut 5 bases from V and 3 bases from J, with 17 bases between. The germline V gene encodes CDR1 LGHNT and CDR2 FRNRAP. This CDR3 is 15 amino acids long. CDR3 region: CASGLRVEGIYEQYF. CDR3 DNA sequence: TGTGCTAGTGGTCTCCGAGTGGAGGGAATCTACGAGCAGTACTTC.

J is TRBJ2-7 and V is TRBV4-2; 7 bases are a match to TRBD2. V was clipped by 4 bases and J by 2 bases; unmatched bases: 5. The CDR3 has 14 residues. Germline-derived CDR1 and CDR2 are LGHNA and YNFKEQ. This chain's CDR3 is CASSLMGGAYEQYF. The CDR3 coding sequence is TGTGCCAGCAGCCTAATGGGAGGGGCCTACGAGCAGTACTTC.

A single count supports this clone. The genes are TRBV5-1 and TRBJ2-7; D is perhaps TRBD1 (5 bases). The germline V gene has CDR1 SGHRS and CDR2 YFSETQ. The V gene lost 3 bases and the J gene lost 5 bases, with 21 bases spanning the gap. CDR3 length: 16 residues. The chain's CDR3 is CASSYDGPVQAHEQYF. The CDR3 DNA reads as TGCGCCAGCAGCTACGACGGTCCCGTACAGGCGCACGAGCAGTACTTC.

The chain has TRBV4-2 and TRBJ1-5; the match to TRBD1 covers 9 bases. Germline V gene sequence: CDR1 LGHNA, CDR2 YNFKEQ. V trimming: 1 base; J trimming: 1 base; junction bases outside the gene matches: 5. The CDR3 has 17 amino acids. Here the CDR3 DNA reads TGTGCCAGCAGCCAAGTCGACAGGGGGTTAAGCAATCAGCCCCAGCATTTT. As protein: CASSQVDRGLSNQPQHF.

V gene TRBV14 combines with J gene TRBJ2-2; a weak D match, TRBD2 (6 bases). Between the trimmed V and J ends, which lost 0 bases and 7 bases, there was a span of 9 bases. The CDR3 runs to 14 residues. Germline V gene data show CDR1 as SGHDN and CDR2 as FVKESK. The CDR3 here is CASSQDWRGGELFF. The CDR3 nucleotides are TGTGCCAGCAGCCAAGATTGGAGGGGCGGGGAGCTGTTTTTT.

This clone has a handful of counts. The CDR3 nucleotides are TGTGCCAGCAGCTTGTCAGGGGTCGCTGAAGCTTTCTTT. Its protein is CASSLSGVAEAFF. The chain has TRBV5-4 and TRBJ1-1, with TRBD1 as a possible D gene (6 bases). This CDR3 has 13 amino acids. Germline loops: CDR1 SGHNT, CDR2 YYREEE (reference sequence). The V and J ends lost 1 base and 6 bases respectively, with 10 bases between them.

This rearrangement joins TRBV5-4 to TRBJ1-5, with 10 bases aligning to TRBD1. The CDR3 is made up of 15 amino acids. The germline CDR1 and CDR2 sequences are SGHNT and YYREEE (reference sequence). With 4 bases clipped from V and 7 bases from J, the junction kept 8 bases outside the gene matches. CDR3 residues: CASSLDRGLGQPQHF. The CDR3 DNA sequence: TGTGCCAGCAGCCTCGACAGGGGGCTCGGGCAGCCCCAGCATTTT.

The rearrangement uses TRBV18 and TRBJ2-7, with D maybe TRBD1 (6 bases). CDR1 is KGHSH, CDR2 LQKENI, per germline. This CDR3 has 12 residues. V lost 4 bases and J 4 bases, leaving 8 bases between the germline ends. The CDR3 DNA follows: TGTGCCAGCTCACGGACAGTATACGAGCAGTACTTC. Translation: CASSRTVYEQYF.

The chain employs TRBV10-3 and TRBJ2-1; the D gene is possibly TRBD2 (6 bases). The germline CDR1 and CDR2 sequences are ENHRY and SYGVKD. Trimming pared 6 bases from V and 5 bases from J, leaving 11 bases between. The CDR3 extends over 13 amino acids. The CDR3 coding sequence is TGTGCCATCAGGGAGGGGCCCCACAATGAGCAGTTCTTC. Translation: CAIREGPHNEQFF.

Written as DNA, the CDR3 is TGCGCCAGCAGCTTCCTCAGGGGGCGGCGAGGTGGCTACACCTTC. Translated, it gives CASSFLRGRRGGYTF. The chain has TRBV5-1 and TRBJ1-2; TRBD1 matches at 8 bases. The junction had 10 bases not matched to a gene; V was cut back by 2 bases and J by 7 bases. The CDR3 extends over 15 amino acids. Germline V gene data show CDR1 as SGHRS and CDR2 as YFSETQ.